This TCR beta chain was sequenced in a study of long-term antiretroviral therapy in people with HIV. The V gene end was trimmed by 3 bases and the J gene end by 6 bases; junction bases not matched to a gene: 7. The CDR3 is 13 residues long. The germline V gene has CDR1 GTSNPN and CDR2 SVGIG (reference sequence). Sequencing used immunoSEQ v3.0 at survey level. Produced via immunoSEQ multiplex PCR; TCRdb's table is partial and in-frame only. The data hold more than 10,000 clones, with about 87% observed a single time. Here the sequenced sample was unsorted PBMCs, taken 2.1 years after starting antiretroviral therapy. The source of this sequence is a woman between 40 and 55 years old with HIV. The V and J genes are TRBV30 and TRBJ1-2, with 7 bases matching TRBD1. CDR3 DNA: TGTGCCTGGAGCAGGCAGGGGGTTAATGGCTACACCTTC. It encodes CAWSRQGVNGYTF.